These 19 T cell receptor beta chains originate from one sample sequenced in a study of CD8 T cells in Susac syndrome. RNA amounts of roughly 0.45 to 1 ug underwent reverse transcription with random hexamers. MiXCR was run by TCRdb on the immunoSEQ multiplex PCR reads, yielding one entry per CDR3 protein. Among under 200,000 distinct CDR3 sequences listed, 94% were seen once. The sample comprised CD4+ T cells from PBMCs. These receptors all stem from a human donor with Susac syndrome.

This clonotype was detected once. The chain links TRBV6-1 to TRBJ1-5; no clear D gene. Germline lookup yields CDR1 MNHNS and CDR2 SASEGT. CDR3 length: 13 residues. Trimming removed 6 bases at V and 4 bases at J, with 10 bases between. The CDR3 loop reads CASRPRVNQPQHF. DNA for the CDR3: TGTGCCAGCAGGCCCAGAGTTAATCAGCCCCAGCATTTT.

Written as DNA, the CDR3 is TGTGCCAGCAGCCGCAAGACCGCTCTCGATTCACCCCTCCACTTT. As protein: CASSRKTALDSPLHF. The chain employs TRBV6-5 and TRBJ1-6; no clear D gene. The CDR3 totals 15 residues. V lost 6 bases and J lost 8, with 17 bases in between. Germline CDR1 reads MNHEY; CDR2 reads SVGAGI.

The rearrangement joins TRBV20-1 to TRBJ2-1; TRBD2 matches at 9 bases. CDR1 and CDR2 (germline): DFQATT, SNEGSKA (reference sequence). The CDR3 has 13 amino acids. J was trimmed by 3 bases and V by 4 bases; bases with no gene match: 1. This CDR3 is CSAKAGGYNEQFF. The CDR3 DNA reads TGCAGTGCTAAAGCGGGGGGCTACAATGAGCAGTTCTTC.

This chain joins TRBV20-1 and TRBJ2-1, with 11 bases aligning to TRBD1. The V gene end was trimmed by 5 bases and the J gene end by 6 bases; junction bases not matched to a gene: 6. Germline-derived CDR1 and CDR2 are DFQATT and SNEGSKA (reference sequence). This CDR3 spans 14 amino acids. The CDR3 DNA sequence: TGCAGTGCTTTACGGGACAGGGGGTCCAATGAGCAGTTCTTC. It is translated as CSALRDRGSNEQFF.

J is TRBJ1-2 and V is TRBV5-6; 8 nucleotides agree with TRBD1. The CDR3 covers 15 residues. J was trimmed by 3 bases and V by 0 bases; bases with no gene match: 4. The germline gives CDR1 SGHDT, CDR2 YYEEEE. CDR3 DNA sequence: TGTGCCAGCAGCTTGGGTGGGACAGGCGACTATGGCTACACCTTC. The encoded protein is CASSLGGTGDYGYTF.

This chain connects TRBV12-3 or TRBV12-4 to TRBJ1-5, with 7 bases aligning to TRBD1. V lost 5 bases to trimming and J lost 6 bases; unmatched junction nucleotides: 13. This CDR3 has 16 amino acids. The CDR3 loop is CASSPRGRGRVQPQHF. The CDR3 DNA is TGTGCCAGCAGTCCCCGAGGGAGGGGGCGCGTTCAGCCCCAGCATTTT.

CDR3 sequence: CASSPNEDTEAFF. The CDR3 DNA is TGTGCCAGTAGTCCCAACGAGGATACTGAAGCTTTCTTT. V gene TRBV19 combines with J gene TRBJ1-1, with unresolved D. Germline CDR1 is LNHDA and CDR2 is SQIVND (reference sequence). V lost 5 bases and J lost 5, with 12 bases in between. This CDR3 contains 13 residues.

V and J are TRBV2 and TRBJ1-2, with TRBD1 matching 8 bases. The CDR3 is made up of 14 amino acids. V lost 7 bases, J lost 3 bases, and 7 bases stayed unmatched. Germline V gene sequence: CDR1 SNHLY, CDR2 FYNNEI. This chain's CDR3 is CASIRNRGDYGYTF. The CDR3, as DNA: TGTGCCAGCATACGGAACAGGGGGGACTATGGCTACACCTTC.

The chain recombines TRBV3-1 with TRBJ1-4; maybe TRBD1 (6 bases). The CDR3 spans 15 residues. The ends were cut back, 1 base at V and 7 bases at J, with 13 bases in the middle. The germline gives CDR1 LGHDT, CDR2 YNNKEL (reference sequence). The CDR3 region is CASSQGEGDAEKLFF. The CDR3 bases are TGTGCCAGCAGCCAAGGAGAGGGGGATGCTGAAAAACTGTTTTTT. The entire variable domain, with the rest obtained from reference TRBV3-1 and TRBJ1-4, is as follows: DTAVSQTPKYLVTQMGNDKSIKCEQNLGHDTMYWYKQDSKKFLKIMFSYNNKELIINETVPNRFSPKSPDKAHLNLHINSLELGDSAVYFCASSQGEGDAEKLFFGSGTQLSVL.

The rearrangement links TRBV6-2 or TRBV6-3 to TRBJ2-5, with 10 bases that match TRBD2. Germline V gene lookup returns CDR1 MNHEY and CDR2 SVGEGT. Losses at the gene ends were 2 bases for V and 1 base for J; bases not matched to a gene: 4. The CDR3 extends over 16 amino acids. The CDR3 DNA reads as TGTGCCAGCAGTTACCGAAGACTAGCGGGCCAAGAGACCCAGTACTTC. Amino acids: CASSYRRLAGQETQYF.

The V call is TRBV5-1, the J call TRBJ1-6, with D perhaps TRBD1 (6 bases). CDR1 is SGHRS and CDR2 is YFSETQ in the germline V gene. Trimming pared 1 base from V and 11 bases from J, leaving 13 bases between. The CDR3 totals 14 residues. CDR3 nucleotides: TGCGCCAGCAGCTTGCTGGGGGGCCCTCCACCCCTCCACTTT. Translated, it gives CASSLLGGPPPLHF.

This clonotype has only one observation. The chain uses TRBV7-9 and TRBJ1-2, with 10 bases identical to TRBD1. The germline CDR1 and CDR2 sequences are SEHNR and FQNEAQ (reference sequence). V shed 1 base, J shed 7 bases, and the junction held 3 bases outside the gene matches. CDR3 length: 14 residues. CDR3 nucleotides: TGTGCCAGCAGCTTAGGACAGGGGGCAAGTGGCTACACCTTC. Its protein product is CASSLGQGASGYTF.

The chain uses TRBV20-1 and TRBJ2-3; tentatively, D is TRBD1 or TRBD2 (6 bases each). V was shortened by 3 bases and J by 10 bases, with 17 bases between the two germline ends. CDR3 size: 13 residues. Looked up from germline, CDR1 is DFQATT and CDR2 is SNEGSKA (reference sequence). CDR3 residues: CSASLSGGRAQYF. The DNA for the CDR3 is TGCAGTGCTAGTCTCTCCGGGGGCAGGGCGCAGTATTTT.

The V and J genes are TRBV20-1 and TRBJ2-5, with TRBD2 identical over 9 bases. The V and J ends lost 3 bases and 0 bases, in that order; junction bases with no gene match: 8. CDR3 length: 16 amino acids. CDR1 is DFQATT and CDR2 is SNEGSKA in the germline V gene (reference sequence). Written as DNA, the CDR3 is TGCAGTGCTAGCCGTAGCGGGGGAACGTACCAAGAGACCCAGTACTTC. Residues: CSASRSGGTYQETQYF.

The rearrangement joins TRBV24-1 to TRBJ2-3, with a possible D match to TRBD1 (6 bases). The V end lost 4 bases, the J end lost 4 bases, and 14 bases lay between the germline ends. The length of the CDR3 is 15 residues. Germline assignment: CDR1 KGHDR and CDR2 SFDVKD. In nucleotides, the CDR3 is TGTGCCACCAGTGACCCACGCGAGGGGGCAGATACGCAGTATTTT. Its translation is CATSDPREGADTQYF.

The chain recombines TRBV2 with TRBJ2-5; 9 nucleotides align to TRBD1. V lost 2 bases and J lost 4; bases outside the gene matches: 11. Per germline, CDR1 SNHLY and CDR2 FYNNEI. This CDR3 region has 17 residues. For the CDR3, the DNA is TGTGCCAGCAGTGAACCGAGAACGGGACAGGGCGGAGAGACCCAGTACTTC. It encodes CASSEPRTGQGGETQYF.

This clonotype appeared a single time. This CDR3 reads CATSDLRTPNSPLHF. The CDR3 DNA follows: TGTGCCACCAGTGACCTCCGGACACCAAATTCACCCCTCCACTTT. V and J are TRBV24-1 and TRBJ1-6; maybe TRBD1 (5 bases). The germline V and J ends were trimmed by 4 bases and 7 bases, with 13 bases remaining between them. CDR1 is KGHDR, CDR2 SFDVKD, per germline. This CDR3 is built from 15 residues.

V usage is TRBV6-5 and J usage is TRBJ2-3, with 7 bases identical to TRBD1. Germline V gene lookup returns CDR1 MNHEY and CDR2 SVGAGI. The CDR3 consists of 13 residues. The J segment lost 4 bases and the V segment lost 6 bases, leaving 4 bases of the junction unmatched. CDR3 nucleotides: TGTGCCAGCAGACGACAGGGAGCAGATACGCAGTATTTT. This encodes CASRRQGADTQYF.

The V call is TRBV20-1, the J call TRBJ2-1, with 8 bases that match TRBD2. This CDR3 has 16 amino acids. With V trimmed by 5 bases and J by 0 bases, 9 bases remained unmatched. Germline V gives CDR1 DFQATT, CDR2 SNEGSKA (reference sequence). The CDR3 here is CSAQSQRGSSYNEQFF. The CDR3 nucleotides are TGCAGTGCTCAGAGCCAGCGGGGGAGCTCCTACAATGAGCAGTTCTTC.